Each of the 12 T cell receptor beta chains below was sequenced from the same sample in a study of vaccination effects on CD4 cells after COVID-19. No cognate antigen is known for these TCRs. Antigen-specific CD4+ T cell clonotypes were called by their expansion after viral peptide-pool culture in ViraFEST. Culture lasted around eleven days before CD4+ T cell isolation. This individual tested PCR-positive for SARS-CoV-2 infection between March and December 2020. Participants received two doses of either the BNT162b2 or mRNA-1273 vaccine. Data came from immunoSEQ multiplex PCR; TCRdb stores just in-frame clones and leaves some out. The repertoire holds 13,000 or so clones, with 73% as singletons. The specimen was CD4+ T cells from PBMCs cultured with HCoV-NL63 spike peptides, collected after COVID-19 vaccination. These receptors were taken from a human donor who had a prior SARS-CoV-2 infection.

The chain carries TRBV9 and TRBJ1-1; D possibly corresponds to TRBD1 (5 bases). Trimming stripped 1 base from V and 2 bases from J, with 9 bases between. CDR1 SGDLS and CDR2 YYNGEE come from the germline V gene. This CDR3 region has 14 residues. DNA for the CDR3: TGTGCCAGCAGCGTATCCGGGGCTAACACTGAAGCTTTCTTT. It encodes CASSVSGANTEAFF.

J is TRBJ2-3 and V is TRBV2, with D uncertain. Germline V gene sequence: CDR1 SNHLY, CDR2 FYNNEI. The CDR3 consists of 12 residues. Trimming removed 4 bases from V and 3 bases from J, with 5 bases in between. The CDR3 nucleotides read TGTGCCAGCAGTGTCCAGACAGATACGCAGTATTTT. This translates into CASSVQTDTQYF. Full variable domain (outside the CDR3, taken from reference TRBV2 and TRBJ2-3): EPEVTQTPSHQVTQMGQEVILRCVPISNHLYFYWYRQILGQKVEFLVSFYNNEISEKSEIFDDQFSVERPDGSNFTLKIRSTKLEDSAMYFCASSVQTDTQYFGPGTRLTVL.

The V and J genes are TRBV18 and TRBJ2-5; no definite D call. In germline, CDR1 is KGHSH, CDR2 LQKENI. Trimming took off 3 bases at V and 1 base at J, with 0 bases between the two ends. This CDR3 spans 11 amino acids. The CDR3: CASSPQETQYF. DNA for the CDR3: TGTGCCAGCTCACCCCAAGAGACCCAGTACTTC.

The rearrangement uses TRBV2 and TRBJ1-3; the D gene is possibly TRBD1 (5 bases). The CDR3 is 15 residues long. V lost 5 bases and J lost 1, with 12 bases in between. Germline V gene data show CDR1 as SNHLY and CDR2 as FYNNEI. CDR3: CASSSYGGSGNTIYF. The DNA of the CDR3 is TGTGCCAGCAGTTCATATGGGGGATCTGGAAACACCATATATTTT.

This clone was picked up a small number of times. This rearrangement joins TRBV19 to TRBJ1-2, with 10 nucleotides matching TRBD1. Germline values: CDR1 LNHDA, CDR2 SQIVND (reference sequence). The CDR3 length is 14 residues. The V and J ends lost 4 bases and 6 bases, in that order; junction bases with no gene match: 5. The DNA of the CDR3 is TGTGCCAGTAGTACCGGGACAGGGGCCGATGGCTACACCTTC. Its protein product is CASSTGTGADGYTF.

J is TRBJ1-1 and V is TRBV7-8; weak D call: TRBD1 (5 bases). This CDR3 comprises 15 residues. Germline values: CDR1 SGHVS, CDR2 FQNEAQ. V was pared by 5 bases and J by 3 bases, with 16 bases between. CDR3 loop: CASSGEASGDTEAFF. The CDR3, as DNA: TGTGCCAGCAGCGGAGAGGCTTCGGGGGACACTGAAGCTTTCTTT.

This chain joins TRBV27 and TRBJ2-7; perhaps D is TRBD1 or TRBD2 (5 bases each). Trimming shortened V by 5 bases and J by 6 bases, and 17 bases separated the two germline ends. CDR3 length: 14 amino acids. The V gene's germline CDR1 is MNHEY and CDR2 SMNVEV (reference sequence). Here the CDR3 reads CASSRTGFRGEQYF. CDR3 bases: TGTGCCAGCAGTCGCACGGGGTTTAGGGGCGAGCAGTACTTC.

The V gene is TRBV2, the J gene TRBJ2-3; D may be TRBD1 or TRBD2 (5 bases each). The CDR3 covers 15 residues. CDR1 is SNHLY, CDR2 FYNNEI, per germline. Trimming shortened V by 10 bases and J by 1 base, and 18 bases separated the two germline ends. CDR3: CATAVGDLGTDTQYF. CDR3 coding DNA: TGTGCCACCGCCGTTGGGGACCTCGGCACAGATACGCAGTATTTT. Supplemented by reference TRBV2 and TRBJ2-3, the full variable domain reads EPEVTQTPSHQVTQMGQEVILRCVPISNHLYFYWYRQILGQKVEFLVSFYNNEISEKSEIFDDQFSVERPDGSNFTLKIRSTKLEDSAMYFCATAVGDLGTDTQYFGPGTRLTVL.

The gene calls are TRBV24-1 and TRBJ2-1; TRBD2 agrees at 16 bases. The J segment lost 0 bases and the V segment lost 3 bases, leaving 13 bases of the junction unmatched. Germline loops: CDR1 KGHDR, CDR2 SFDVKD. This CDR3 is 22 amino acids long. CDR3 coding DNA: TGTGCCACCAGTGATATCGGAACCGGGACTAGCGGGAGGGTGGCCTCCTACAATGAGCAGTTCTTC. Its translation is CATSDIGTGTSGRVASYNEQFF.

CDR3 region: CATSDPGQGSGELFF. CDR3 DNA: TGTGCCACCAGTGACCCCGGACAGGGGTCCGGGGAGCTGTTTTTT. The chain uses TRBV24-1 and TRBJ2-2; 9 bases fit TRBD1. The CDR3 is 15 residues long. The germline V gene encodes CDR1 KGHDR and CDR2 SFDVKD. With 4 bases clipped from V and 6 bases from J, the junction kept 5 bases outside the gene matches.

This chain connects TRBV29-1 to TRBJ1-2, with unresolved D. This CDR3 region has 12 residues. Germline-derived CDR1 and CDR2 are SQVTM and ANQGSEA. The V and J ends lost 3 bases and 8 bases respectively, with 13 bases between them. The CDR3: CSVDRSLGGYTF. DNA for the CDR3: TGCAGCGTTGACAGGTCCTTGGGGGGCTACACCTTC.

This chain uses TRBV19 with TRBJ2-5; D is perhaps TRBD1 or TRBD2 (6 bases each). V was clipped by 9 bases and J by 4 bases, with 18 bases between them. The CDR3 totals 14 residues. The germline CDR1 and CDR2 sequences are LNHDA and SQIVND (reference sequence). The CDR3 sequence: CASRRRGQGETQYF. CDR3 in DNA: TGTGCCAGCCGCCGCCGGGGGCAGGGAGAGACCCAGTACTTC.